This T cell receptor (beta chain) stems from a study of blood T cell repertoires in COVID-19. Repertoires were generated with immunoSEQ multiplex PCR, while TCRdb's copy carries only in-frame clones and drops some. The table shows under 150,000 clones, with roughly 88% occurring only once. Germline loops: CDR1 GTSNPN, CDR2 SVGIG (reference sequence). V was clipped by 0 bases and J by 5 bases; unmatched bases: 8. This CDR3 region has 15 residues. The receptor was isolated from a woman aged 65 to 85 who had recovered from COVID-19. Sequencing was done on a sample of peripheral blood. This chain connects TRBV30 to TRBJ2-5; 8 positions agree with TRBD2. The CDR3 spells CAWSVRGGFRETQYF. CDR3 DNA sequence: TGTGCCTGGAGTGTACGGGGGGGTTTTCGGGAGACCCAGTACTTC.